The T cell receptor beta chain described here comes from a study of T-cell memory formation after mild COVID-19. The ends lost 1 base at V and 8 bases at J; junction bases unmatched: 8. Looked up from germline, CDR1 is LNHNV and CDR2 is YYDKDF (reference sequence). The CDR3 has 16 amino acids. A 5'RACE reaction primed in the constant segment made cDNA libraries of TCR alpha and TCR beta, and these carried sample barcodes and UMIs. In TCRdb, the 5' RACE reads were re-called with MiXCR into one record per CDR3 protein. The table has 450,000 to 700,000 distinct CDR3 sequences, roughly 18% seen once. As concerns this clonotype: Its matching antigen is unknown.

Study-level points and caveats: CD4/CD8 balance characterized clones contracting day 15 to 85, and CD4+ skew characterized later expanders.

The clonotype originates from an adult woman who had mild COVID-19 (a few samples of this study predate the infection). Cell type and time point are not known. This rearrangement joins TRBV15 to TRBJ1-4; 9 positions match TRBD1. Source material: PBMCs or a T cell subset sorted from them (not recorded which). CDR3 in amino acids: CATSRGMGQGEEKLFF. The CDR3 nucleotides are TGTGCCACCAGCAGAGGGATGGGACAGGGAGAAGAAAAACTGTTTTTT.